This T cell receptor (beta chain) was observed in a study of blood T cells in healthy people across ages (dated by TCRdb to the mid-2010s). Study-wide context: In model experiments, template switching captured roughly one uniquely barcoded TCR beta cDNA molecule for every two T cells. Four age groups were formed from the donors: young (average 16 years), middle-aged (approximately 39), aged (about 68) and long-lived (about 80). The study measured age-related changes in TCR beta repertoire diversity using deep sequencing normalized with unique cDNA molecular identifiers. Two additional independent replicas of 1 million unique cDNA reads from the same blood draw were analyzed for two donors (one aged 18 to 29 and one aged 80 or older). To avoid experimental bias, donors of different ages were distributed randomly across sequencing lanes. Overall results and qualifications from the work: Observed TCR beta diversity per million T cells fell roughly linearly with age, and a significant reduction was already apparent by age roughly 40. Conclusive comparison of naive and antigen-experienced compartments was prevented by the profiling of bulk unsorted PBMCs. The CMV infection status of donors was not known, potentially confounding age-related changes in expanded clonotypes. There was a strong correlation between observed TCR beta diversity and the percentage of naive T cells measured by flow cytometry. Compared with the aged group, the long-lived group had more naive CD4+ T cells, fewer expanded clones and increased TCR diversity, suggesting age selection. Estimates of total diversity based on one million sequenced T cells were considered lower bounds and underestimates.

Donors were about 36 systemically healthy Caucasian individuals from Russia aged roughly 6 to 95 years. About 10 milliliters of peripheral blood were drawn from each donor into EDTA-treated Vacutainer tubes. Ficoll-Paque density-gradient centrifugation was used to isolate PBMCs, with at least 6.5 million obtained per sample. Trizol reagent was used to extract total RNA from the PBMCs, yielding at least 5 micrograms per sample. For every donor, an aliquot of PBMCs went through flow cytometry to measure the percentages of naive CD45RAhigh/CD27high T cells. The trim is 0 bases for V and 1 base for J, with a gap of 9 bases between the germline ends. CDR1 is given as LGHDT and CDR2 as YNNKEL, both from the germline V gene (reference sequence). From the cysteine up to the phenylalanine, the CDR3 has a length of 15 residues. Just the 45-base CDR3 DNA is kept, in frame starting at base 1. Library preparation was by 5' RACE. The listed sequencing device is Illumina HiSeq 2500. A second PCR of about 6 to 11 cycles was run with a J-beta primer mix and a sample-barcoded 5' primer. A unique molecular identifier was introduced onto each TCR beta cDNA molecule by a template-switch 5' adaptor carrying 12 random nucleotides. At least 2.5 million CDR3-containing paired-end reads were obtained from each sample. All of the RNA was converted into first-strand cDNA using the Mint cDNA synthesis kit, with a TRBC-specific oligonucleotide serving as the primer. All cDNA was treated with uracil-DNA glycosylase and then went through a first 18-cycle PCR with the universal primers M1SS and BC2_uni_R. The source study handled its data this way. Normalization of each sample was performed by random selection of 1 million high-quality reads, each carrying a distinct molecular identifier. Instead of being binned into consensus sequences, reads that shared molecular identifiers were thrown out. MiTCR, run with a Q25 quality threshold and the strictest error-elimination algorithm, handled CDR3 identification, clonotype clustering and error correction. A nonparametric unseen species model with Euler transformation was used to estimate lower-bound total TCR beta diversity. TCRdb cleaned the public reads at Q25 with fastp, built clones with MiXCR and kept in-frame beta chains. CDR3 protein sequences are deduplicated, and each keeps its most common genes and DNA. These V and J calls derive from TCRdb rather than the authors' analysis. In this sample the table shows 650,000 to 800,000 distinct CDR3 sequences, around 50% of which occur a single time. The ten largest clones capture less than 15% of the sample.

Of note for this clonotype: Its antigen is still unknown. Within one base of it there is no much larger clone, and no base qualities were kept.

This sequence uses TRBV3-1 and TRBJ1-1; no confident D gene assignment can be made. The source of this sequence is a woman over 75 in good health. The specimen sequenced was blood. The CDR3 amino acid sequence is: CASSQDVGRNTEAFF. The DNA sequence is as follows: TGTGCCAGCAGCCAAGATGTAGGGCGGAACACTGAAGCTTTCTTT.